The rows below give T cell receptor beta chains drawn from one sample of a study of Ad26.COV2.S vaccination and SARS-CoV-2 variants. Sequenced by immunoSEQ multiplex PCR; TCRdb stores in-frame clones only, minus some. Among 410,000 or so clones listed, more than 80% were seen once. Sample: peripheral blood, taken in a trial of Ad26.COV2.S vaccine versus placebo. Source of these receptors: a person aged 18-60 years who received the Ad26.COV2.S COVID-19 vaccine or a placebo. Each CDR3 is given with its conserved first and last residue. Each record gives: D gene, clone size, J gene, V gene, CDR3 DNA, CDR3 protein. The D gene is left open where the match is weak. The size field is filled for only some rows; it gives once, few, many or a size class.

TRBD2 NA TRBJ2-3 TRBV2 TGTGCCAGCAGTGCGGGACTAGCGGGAGCAGATACGCAGTATTTT CASSAGLAGADTQYF
NA NA TRBJ2-7 TRBV20-1 TGCAGTGCTAGTAGCTCAGTTGGGGACTACGAGCAGTACTTC CSASSSVGDYEQYF
TRBD2 NA TRBJ2-7 TRBV4-3 TGCGCCAGCAGCCAAGATCTTGGACTGGGCGGGAGGATCCACGAGCAGTACTTC CASSQDLGLGGRIHEQYF
TRBD2 NA TRBJ2-1 TRBV7-3 TGTGCCAGCAGCTCAAGGAGCGGGAGAGGGGGTGAGCAGTTCTTC CASSSRSGRGGEQFF
TRBD1 NA TRBJ2-7 TRBV19 TGTGCCAGTAGTATACACAGGGGACAGGGGAGAGGGGAGCAGTACTTC CASSIHRGQGRGEQYF
NA NA TRBJ2-3 TRBV2 TGTGCCAGCAGAGAACCACAGGGAATAGATACGCAGTATTTT CASREPQGIDTQYF
TRBD1 NA TRBJ1-5 TRBV7-8 TGTGCCAGCAGCTCTAGAACTACAGGGGTAGAGGGCAATCAGCCCCAGCATTTT CASSSRTTGVEGNQPQHF
TRBD2 NA TRBJ2-1 TRBV9 TGTGCCAGCAGCGCCGGGACTAGTCTCAATGAGCAGTTCTTC CASSAGTSLNEQFF
NA NA TRBJ2-7 TRBV29-1 TGCAGCGTTGAGACCTCATACGAGCAGTACTTC CSVETSYEQYF
NA NA TRBJ1-5 TRBV7-2 TGTGCCAGCAGCCCACAGGGAGATCAGCCCCAGCATTTT CASSPQGDQPQHF
NA NA TRBJ2-7 TRBV7-8 TGTGCCAGCAGCCTAATTACAGGGAACTACGAGCAGTACTTC CASSLITGNYEQYF
TRBD2 NA TRBJ2-4 TRBV5-1 TGCGCCAGCAGCCCCGTCCCGGGACTAGCAGCCAAAAACATTCAGTACTTC CASSPVPGLAAKNIQYF
NA NA TRBJ2-1 TRBV4-2 TGTGCCAGCAGCCCGACCTCCAACTCCTACAATGAGCAGTTCTTC CASSPTSNSYNEQFF
TRBD2 NA TRBJ2-7 TRBV29-1 TGCAGCGTTGAAGACGCAAGCGGGACCGCTTCCTACGAGCAGTACTTC CSVEDASGTASYEQYF
TRBD2 once TRBJ2-1 TRBV7-2 TGTGCCAGCAGCTTAGAAGGGACTAGCGGGTACAATGAGCAGTTCTTC CASSLEGTSGYNEQFF
NA NA TRBJ1-5 TRBV23-1 TGCGCCAGCAGTCAATCTAACAGGGCTGGATCCAATCAGCCCCAGCATTTT CASSQSNRAGSNQPQHF
NA NA TRBJ2-5 TRBV15 TGTGCCACCCGAGGGGGCGCAGCGGGGGAAGAGACCCAGTACTTC CATRGGAAGEETQYF
NA NA TRBJ1-2 TRBV6-5 TGTGCCAGCAGTTACTCCTTTGGGGGCCTCAACTATGGCTACACCTTC CASSYSFGGLNYGYTF
TRBD2 few TRBJ2-1 TRBV7-2 TGTGCCAGCAGCTTAGCTTTAGCGGGAGGCTCCTACAATGAGCAGTTCTTC CASSLALAGGSYNEQFF
TRBD2 NA TRBJ2-5 TRBV11-2 TGTGCCAGCAGCTTAGGACTAGCGGGAGGGCCGGGGCAAGAGACCCAGTACTTC CASSLGLAGGPGQETQYF
TRBD1 NA TRBJ1-4 TRBV7-9 TGTGCCAGCAGCACCTGGACAGGGAGTGGTAATGGAAAACTGTTTTTT CASSTWTGSGNGKLFF